This T cell receptor beta chain was profiled in a study of shared clonotypes between healthy human individuals (dated by TCRdb to about 2020). With regard to the full study: A few men and two women, aged 18 to 49 years, made up the cohort. Per donor, three plates each were used for CD4 naive and CD4 memory, two for CD8 naive, and one for CD8 memory. Blood TCR repertoires of five healthy adults were deeply sequenced to estimate repertoire size and the extent of clonotype sharing between individuals. Different laboratories and diverse techniques were used to prepare libraries and sequence TCR repertoires, to increase sequencing depth and limit assay-specific biases. Leukapheresis yielded between about 0.85 and 10 billion PBMCs per donor. Points the paper makes about the study in general: Across a handful of donors, about 5.2% of naive CD4, 3% to 3.5% of naive CD8, about 2.3% of memory CD4, and over 0.35% of memory CD8 clonotypes were shared. Pairwise subsampling led to the expectation that sequencing depth would affect the degree of clonotype sharing among donors. Sampling was restricted to blood, and TCR repertoires in tissues likely differ from the TCR repertoires found in blood. Larger estimated clonotype richness was generally found for naive subsets than for memory subsets. Rarefaction of sorted-subset datasets indicated incomplete sequencing despite the large sequencing depth. Because the study included a small number of donors, the genetic and exposure-history diversity represented was limited. Compared with non-shared clonotypes, clonotypes shared by all four sorted-subset donors had higher generation probabilities.

Of note for this clone: Its antigen has not been determined. No much larger clone is present one base from it, and per-base qualities are unavailable.

Using the deep immunoSEQ assay, TCR CDR3 regions were amplified from genomic DNA by multiplex PCR. Extracted genomic DNA from each cell subset was spread evenly across all wells of several immunoSEQ 96-well plates, with each plate serving as a replicate. For sorted subsets, each replicate PCR was loaded with roughly 200 ng genomic DNA, equivalent to about 30,000 T cell genomes. The purified libraries were quantified using a Qubit 3.0 fluorometer, sized with a Bioanalyzer 2100, and then quantified again using the KAPA Library Quantification kit. Every immunoSEQ 96-well plate was sequenced on a dedicated single-read 150-cycle Illumina NextSeq 550 flow cell. As for the authors' bioinformatics: The immunoSEQ output contained only junctional sequences without quality scores, so filtering could not match that applied to full-length reads. Sequences were annotated with PyIR, a Python wrapper for IgBLAST v1.9, and V/J genes and CDR3 were assigned using IMGT germline references. Reads were removed for weak V/J assignments (E-value above 1e-6), missing CDR3, stop codons, out-of-frame junctions, or ambiguous translated residues. V3J clonotypes were defined by identical inferred V gene, J gene, and CDR3 amino acid sequence. Percentage overlap between repertoires was calculated by dividing the number of shared unique clonotypes by the size of the smaller repertoire. Repertoire richness was assessed with RTK rarefaction, the Chao1 estimator, and Recon v2.1 estimates of unobserved clonotypes. Generation probabilities for all TCRbeta clonotypes obtained by the gDNA method from several donors were computed using OLGA. Sourced from immuneACCESS, this table was stored by TCRdb with only in-frame sequences that have V and J called. A share of the clones is absent; for the studies checked, an unresolved V gene accounts for under half, and the remainder has no known explanation. V, J and clone size were drawn from that table, and D and trimming were deduced from the DNA. This sample has around 2,000,000 clones in its table, and around 93% of those were observed once. The biggest ten clones account for 1.5% to 2% of the sample.

V is shortened by 0 bases, J by 2 bases, and the region joining them spans 14 bases. From a lookup of the germline V gene (reference sequence), CDR1 and CDR2 are GTSNPN and SVGIG. Including cysteine and phenylalanine, the CDR3 has 16 amino acids. Only the CDR3 portion is preserved as DNA: 48 bases, with reading frame beginning at the first base. CD8 naive samples consisted of CD45RO-negative cells that were positively selected for CCR7, yielding a CD45RA+CCR7+ population without TemRA cells. The donors were healthy, HIV-negative adults who had no recently reported acute infections or vaccinations. Every donor was a Caucasian adult living in Nashville, Tennessee, USA. Blood was obtained by leukapheresis, after which PBMCs were separated by Ficoll-Histopaque density gradient centrifugation and cryopreserved in liquid nitrogen vapor phase. Analytical flow cytometry was used to check the purity and quantity of every magnetically sorted T cell population. From each sorted fraction, genomic DNA was isolated and quantified by UV absorbance on a Nanodrop 2000c.

The sample consisted of naive CD8+ T cells from PBMCs. Explained via the paper, the cell subset or site label denotes: CD45RA+CCR7+. The chain is made from TRBV30 and TRBJ2-1, with the D call perhaps TRBD1 or TRBD2, each one matching 5 bases. The sequence derives from a man between 18 and 35 years old in good health. Some clones in this sample may be carry-over from other donors' samples. The CDR3 sequence is CAWSVGIWGTYNEQFF. The nucleotide sequence is TGTGCCTGGAGTGTAGGAATATGGGGGACCTACAATGAGCAGTTCTTC.